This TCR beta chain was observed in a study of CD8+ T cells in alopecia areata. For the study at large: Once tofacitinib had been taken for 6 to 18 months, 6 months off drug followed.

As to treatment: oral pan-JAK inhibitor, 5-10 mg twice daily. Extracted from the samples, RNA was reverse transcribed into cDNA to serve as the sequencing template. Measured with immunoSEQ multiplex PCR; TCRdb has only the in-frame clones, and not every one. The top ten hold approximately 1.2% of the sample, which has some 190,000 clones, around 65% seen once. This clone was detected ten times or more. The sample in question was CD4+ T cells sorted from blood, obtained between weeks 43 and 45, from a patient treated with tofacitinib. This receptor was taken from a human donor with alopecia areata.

CDR3 region: CASSLGLVGSVYF. As DNA, the CDR3 is TGTGCCAGCAGTTTAGGACTAGTAGGCAGCGTGTACTTC. The rearrangement uses TRBV28 and TRBJ2-7, with 7 bases identical to TRBD2. Germline V gene lookup returns CDR1 MDHEN and CDR2 SYDVKM. The CDR3 has 13 residues. V lost 2 bases to trimming and J lost 12 bases; unmatched junction nucleotides: 10.